The 26 T cell receptor beta chains listed next were all sequenced from one sample in a study of T cells in localized non-small cell lung cancer (dated by TCRdb to the early 2020s). The library was generated by the immunoSEQ multiplex PCR assay. The table was pulled from immuneACCESS by TCRdb, which kept in-frame rearrangements only. Such tables lose some clones; where checked, under half of the loss comes from unresolved V genes, and the rest has no known cause. The sample contains tens of thousands of clones, 84% of them found a single time. Roughly 14% of the sample rests with the top ten. The material was peripheral blood, obtained before any cancer treatment. The receptors derive from a female donor aged 60 or older with stage I lung adenocarcinoma.

The rearrangement joins TRBV18 to TRBJ2-7, with D perhaps given as TRBD1 or TRBD2 (5 bases each). Germline values: CDR1 KGHSH, CDR2 LQKENI. The V end lost 3 bases, the J end lost 4 bases, and 7 bases lay between the germline ends. This CDR3 region has 12 residues. CDR3: CASSPGTYEQYF. The CDR3 DNA follows: TGTGCCAGCTCACCCGGGACGTACGAGCAGTACTTC.

This rearrangement joins TRBV5-1 to TRBJ2-1; TRBD2 aligns across 14 bases. Looked up from germline, CDR1 is SGHRS and CDR2 is YFSETQ. The V segment lost 4 bases and the J segment 2 bases; nucleotides outside the gene matches: 5. This CDR3 has 17 amino acids. For the CDR3, the DNA is TGCGCCAGCAGCCCCTGGACTAGCGGGGGGACCTACAATGAGCAGTTCTTC. Amino acid sequence: CASSPWTSGGTYNEQFF.

The gene calls are TRBV5-1 and TRBJ1-1; 7 bases are shared with TRBD1. The V gene end was trimmed by 4 bases and the J gene end by 10 bases; junction bases not matched to a gene: 13. The CDR3 runs to 14 residues. Germline CDR1 SGHRS, CDR2 YFSETQ. The CDR3: CASSKDPGGVRAFF. DNA of the CDR3: TGCGCCAGCAGCAAGGACCCAGGGGGGGTCCGAGCTTTCTTT.

The rearrangement links TRBV5-1 to TRBJ2-3; D gene ambiguous. The CDR3 runs to 14 residues. With 0 bases removed from V and 4 bases from J, the gap between germline ends came to 9 bases. The germline V gene has CDR1 SGHRS and CDR2 YFSETQ. This CDR3 reads CASSLVPAPDTQYF. The DNA of the CDR3 is TGCGCCAGCAGCTTGGTACCGGCGCCAGATACGCAGTATTTT.

The V gene is TRBV5-1, the J gene TRBJ1-4, with 8 bases lining up with TRBD1. Germline V lookup: CDR1 SGHRS, CDR2 YFSETQ. The CDR3 is 14 residues long. The junction had 5 bases not matched to a gene; V was cut back by 3 bases and J by 7 bases. As DNA, the CDR3 is TGCGCCAGCAGCTCGACAGGGGAGACTGAAAAACTGTTTTTT. It codes for CASSSTGETEKLFF.

CDR3 in DNA: TGTGCTAGTGGAGGACGGCTGGAATCTGAAGCTTTCTTT. The encoded protein is CASGGRLESEAFF. The J gene is TRBJ1-1, the V gene TRBV12-5; the D is unclear. The germline V gene encodes CDR1 LGHNT and CDR2 FRNRAP. The CDR3 extends over 13 amino acids. Trimming removed 6 bases at V and 6 bases at J, with 14 bases between.

The chain's CDR3 is CASSYGGTGGLEAFF. CDR3 coding DNA: TGTGCCAGCAGTTACGGCGGGACAGGGGGTTTGGAAGCTTTCTTT. V is TRBV6-6 and J is TRBJ1-1, with TRBD1 identical over 11 bases. Germline lookup yields CDR1 MNHNY and CDR2 SVGAGI (reference sequence). With V trimmed by 2 bases and J by 8 bases, 7 bases remained unmatched. The CDR3 loop spans 15 amino acids.

This chain joins TRBV7-9 and TRBJ1-4, with D perhaps TRBD1 (6 bases). The CDR3 runs to 14 residues. Germline V CDR1 and CDR2: SEHNR, FQNEAQ (reference sequence). V dropped 5 bases and J dropped 8 bases, with 15 bases sitting between them. The CDR3 nucleotides are TGTGCCAGCAGCCCCAGGGGCCAGGAGGAAAAACTGTTTTTT. It translates to CASSPRGQEEKLFF.

The chain joins TRBV9 to TRBJ1-3, with TRBD1 matching over 7 bases. Germline values: CDR1 SGDLS, CDR2 YYNGEE. Trimming removed 7 bases from V and 8 bases from J; junction bases left unmatched: 3. There are 11 residues in the CDR3. CDR3: CASAQGDTIYF. In DNA, the CDR3 is TGTGCCAGCGCTCAGGGGGACACCATATATTTT. The variable domain in full, completed from reference TRBV9 and TRBJ1-3, reads DSGVTQTPKHLITATGQRVTLRCSPRSGDLSVYWYQQSLDQGLQFLIQYYNGEERAKGNILERFSAQQFPDLHSELNLSSLELGDSALYFCASAQGDTIYFGEGSWLTVV.

This clone was seen repeatedly, ten times or more. V and J are TRBV7-6 and TRBJ1-2, with 9 bases that match TRBD1. V lost 6 bases, J lost 7 bases, and 12 bases stayed unmatched. Germline-derived CDR1 and CDR2 are SGHVS and FNYEAQ. This CDR3 is built from 15 residues. Here the CDR3 reads CASSQRTGELSGYTF. The CDR3 nucleotides read TGTGCCAGCAGTCAAAGGACAGGGGAGTTATCTGGCTACACCTTC.

The rearrangement uses TRBV5-6 and TRBJ2-5; D gene uncertain. Germline CDR1 and CDR2: SGHDT and YYEEEE. The CDR3 consists of 15 residues. V was shortened by 4 bases and J by 1 base, with 14 bases between the two germline ends. The CDR3: CASSRLGGSQETQYF. CDR3 in DNA: TGTGCCAGCAGCCGACTTGGCGGCTCCCAAGAGACCCAGTACTTC. Drawing the rest from reference TRBV5-6 and TRBJ2-5, the complete variable domain is DAGVTQSPTHLIKTRGQQVTLRCSPKSGHDTVSWYQQALGQGPQFIFQYYEEEERQRGNFPDRFSGHQFPNYSSELNVNALLLGDSALYLCASSRLGGSQETQYFGPGTRLLVL.

CDR3 residues: CASSLQAGGKVYNEQFF. CDR3 DNA: TGTGCCAGCAGCTTACAAGCGGGGGGGAAGGTTTACAATGAGCAGTTCTTC. The V call is TRBV13, the J call TRBJ2-1; 10 bases are shared with TRBD2. CDR3 length: 17 residues. The ends lost 2 bases at V and 4 bases at J; junction bases unmatched: 8. Looked up from germline, CDR1 is PRHDT and CDR2 is FYEKMQ (reference sequence).

The V call is TRBV18, the J call TRBJ2-5; 9 bases align to TRBD2. Germline values: CDR1 KGHSH, CDR2 LQKENI. The length of the CDR3 is 18 residues. Germline trimming cut 3 bases from V and 2 bases from J; bases unmatched to any gene: 13. The CDR3 here is CASSPAGLAGALQETQYF. In DNA form, the CDR3 reads TGTGCCAGCTCACCGGCAGGGTTAGCGGGGGCTCTACAAGAGACCCAGTACTTC.

The chain has TRBV11-2 and TRBJ2-1; 7 nucleotides line up with TRBD2. CDR1 and CDR2 from the germline V gene are SGHAT and FQNNGV. V lost 5 bases, J lost 15 bases, and 10 bases stayed unmatched. CDR3 size: 12 residues. CDR3 in amino acids: CASSQSGVYGFF. In nucleotides, the CDR3 is TGTGCCAGCAGCCAAAGCGGGGTTTACGGGTTCTTC.

The chain has TRBV7-3 and TRBJ2-5; 13 bases map to TRBD2. Trimming at V came to 5 bases and at J to 4 bases, leaving 7 bases not matched to a gene. The CDR3 has 16 amino acids. The germline gives CDR1 SGHTA, CDR2 FQGTGA. CDR3 in amino acids: CASSPGLAGYGETQYF. Written as DNA, the CDR3 is TGTGCCAGCAGCCCGGGACTAGCGGGGTATGGAGAGACCCAGTACTTC.

The V and J genes are TRBV27 and TRBJ1-5, with 7 bases that match TRBD1. The CDR3 length is 13 residues. Germline-derived CDR1 and CDR2 are MNHEY and SMNVEV (reference sequence). J lost 6 bases, V lost 9 bases, and 8 bases had no gene match. This chain's CDR3 is CASTMTGFQPQHF. CDR3 nucleotides: TGTGCCAGTACGATGACAGGGTTTCAGCCCCAGCATTTT.

The V gene is TRBV6-6, the J gene TRBJ2-7; TRBD1 agrees at 8 bases. The CDR3 loop spans 15 amino acids. Looked up from germline, CDR1 is MNHNY and CDR2 is SVGAGI (reference sequence). V gave up 0 bases and J gave up 3 bases; unmatched junction bases: 4. CDR3 DNA sequence: TGTGCCAGCAGTTACTCGCAGGGGGCAGGCTACGAGCAGTACTTC. It yields the protein CASSYSQGAGYEQYF.

The rearrangement uses TRBV4-1 and TRBJ2-3; D possibly corresponds to TRBD2 (5 bases). CDR3 size: 12 residues. The ends were cut back, 3 bases at V and 6 bases at J, with 7 bases in the middle. Germline CDR1 is MGHRA and CDR2 is YSYEKL. CDR3 protein: CASSHDYDTQYF. DNA of the CDR3: TGCGCCAGCAGCCACGACTATGATACGCAGTATTTT.

The CDR3 nucleotides read TGTGCCAGCAGCTTAGGGGCGGGATATAGCAATCAGCCCCAGCATTTT. Protein product: CASSLGAGYSNQPQHF. The chain employs TRBV7-8 and TRBJ1-5; no definite D call. The CDR3 sequence is 16 residues long. CDR1 is SGHVS and CDR2 is FQNEAQ in the germline V gene. V was cut by 1 base and J by 0 bases, with 10 bases left in between.

The chain couples TRBV5-1 to TRBJ2-5; possible D gene TRBD1, 6 bases. The J call is doubtful: the DNA matches TRBJ2-7 better. The CDR3 is 14 amino acids. The V gene's germline CDR1 is SGHRS and CDR2 YFSETQ. The CDR3 is CASSLTRQDYEQYF. DNA of the CDR3: TGCGCCAGCAGCTTGACCCGACAGGACTACGAGCAGTACTTC.

This clone is categorized as medium-sized. V gene TRBV25-1 combines with J gene TRBJ1-4; D gene ambiguous. From germline, CDR1 is MGHDK and CDR2 SYGVNS. This CDR3 has 15 amino acids. V lost 2 bases, J lost 8 bases, and 15 bases lay in between. DNA for the CDR3: TGTGCCAGCAGTGAAGGCATCACCGGAGAGGAAAAACTGTTTTTT. It is translated as CASSEGITGEEKLFF.

The chain employs TRBV2 and TRBJ2-7, with 8 bases matching TRBD2. The CDR3 runs to 14 residues. V trimming: 6 bases; J trimming: 6 bases; junction bases outside the gene matches: 10. Germline V gives CDR1 SNHLY, CDR2 FYNNEI. The CDR3 protein is CASSGGGGVLEQYF. CDR3 nucleotide sequence: TGTGCCAGCAGCGGGGGGGGTGGCGTCCTCGAGCAGTACTTC.

The V gene is TRBV15, the J gene TRBJ1-1; D gene unclear. The V gene lost 3 bases and the J gene lost 6 bases, with 11 bases spanning the gap. Germline loops: CDR1 LNHNV, CDR2 YYDKDF (reference sequence). This CDR3 has 13 amino acids. CDR3 amino acids: CATSRVQWAEAFF. In nucleotides, the CDR3 is TGTGCCACCAGCAGGGTTCAGTGGGCTGAAGCTTTCTTT.

The J gene is TRBJ1-2, the V gene TRBV19; 7 positions match TRBD1. The V gene end was trimmed by 3 bases and the J gene end by 3 bases; junction bases not matched to a gene: 10. This CDR3 contains 16 residues. Germline CDR1 LNHDA, CDR2 SQIVND (reference sequence). CDR3 sequence reads: CASSISPGQSHYGYTF. CDR3 DNA: TGTGCCAGTAGTATCTCCCCGGGACAGAGCCACTATGGCTACACCTTC. Together with reference TRBV19 and TRBJ1-2, the CDR3 gives the full variable domain: DGGITQSPKYLFRKEGQNVTLSCEQNLNHDAMYWYRQDPGQGLRLIYYSQIVNDFQKGDIAEGYSVSREKKESFPLTVTSAQKNPTAFYLCASSISPGQSHYGYTFGSGTRLTVV.

Written as DNA, the CDR3 is TGTGCCAGCAGCTTGGCGGTCAGGGGCTACGAGCAGTACTTC. This encodes CASSLAVRGYEQYF. The V and J genes are TRBV5-4 and TRBJ2-7; D perhaps matches TRBD1 (6 bases). In germline, CDR1 is SGHNT, CDR2 YYREEE (reference sequence). CDR3 length: 14 residues. Trimming left V 0 bases short and J 3 bases short, with 10 bases between.

This chain links TRBV11-2 with TRBJ2-7, with 7 bases that match TRBD1. The CDR3 is made up of 15 amino acids. The germline V gene has CDR1 SGHAT and CDR2 FQNNGV. V was clipped by 9 bases and J by 2 bases; unmatched bases: 13. The CDR3 is CASNDLTGSTYEQYF. The DNA of the CDR3 is TGTGCCAGTAACGACTTGACAGGGAGTACCTACGAGCAGTACTTC.